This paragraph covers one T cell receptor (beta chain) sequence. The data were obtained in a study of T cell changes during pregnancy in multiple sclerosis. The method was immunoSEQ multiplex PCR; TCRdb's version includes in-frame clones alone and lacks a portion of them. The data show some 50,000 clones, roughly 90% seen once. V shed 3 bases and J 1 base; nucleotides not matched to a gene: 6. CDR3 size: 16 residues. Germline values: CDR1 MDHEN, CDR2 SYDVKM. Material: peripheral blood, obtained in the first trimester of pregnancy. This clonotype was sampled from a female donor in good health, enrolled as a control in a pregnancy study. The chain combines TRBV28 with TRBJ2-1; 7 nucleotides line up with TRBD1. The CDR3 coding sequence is TGTGCCAGCAGTTTGGTATGGGGACAGTCCTACAATGAGCAGTTCTTC. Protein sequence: CASSLVWGQSYNEQFF.